This TCR beta chain is from a study of tumor-infiltrating lymphocytes in primary liver carcinoma (dated by TCRdb to about 2017). In terms of the full investigation: The five patients, three men and two women aged 30 to 69 years, had hepatocellular carcinoma (four) or combined HCC and intrahepatic cholangiocarcinoma (one). The tumors of the five patients were staged as T1-T3 N0M0, with maximum diameters ranging from about 4.2 to 10 cm. Each sample produced roughly 3.65 to 7.13 million productive TCRbeta reads, and read depth showed no significant difference between tissue types. TCRbeta repertoire sequencing, expression microarrays and whole-exome sequencing were combined in the study across five regions of each liver tumor, with adjacent normal tissue and blood also included. A total of 35 or so specimens from 5 patients underwent TCRbeta repertoire sequencing, comprising 25 tumor regions, 5 adjacent noncancerous liver tissues and 5 peripheral blood samples. To link TCRbeta repertoire diversity to the local molecular phenotype, the 20 to 30 tumor region samples were profiled with Agilent mRNA microarrays. Technical replicate repertoires showed high reproducibility, with mean shared-clone rates approximately 0.89 and correlation coefficients above 0.95.

Study-level results and caveats: Only the TCR beta chain was sequenced, so true repertoire diversity is likely underestimated because unpaired alpha chains were not captured. Repertoire overlap was higher between tumor regions (mean around 35%) than tumor-adjacent (around 17%) or tumor-blood (approximately 14%) pairs, consistent with antigen-driven expansion. The top 250 clones accounted for a significantly greater share of the repertoire in tumors than in blood (p = 0.039). Only roughly 7.5-24% of top clones appeared in all five regions of a tumor, which suggests that tumor-infiltrating T cells are spatially heterogeneous. Since the samples were bulk and unsorted, there was no way to compare CD4+ and CD8+ T cell repertoires. The study included only 4 to 6 patients, and the authors note findings should be validated in a larger study.

TCRbeta-specific cDNA was reverse-transcribed from about 0.45 ug total RNA using a constant-region primer and ProtoScript II reverse transcriptase. Three nested multiplex PCR rounds, following a slightly modified ARM-PCR procedure, were used to build the TCRbeta libraries. Multiplex TRBV1-TRBV30 forward primers and a Cbeta reverse primer were used in the first two PCR rounds, each of which was run for around 9 cycles. Sample barcodes and Illumina adapters were added in a final 25-cycle PCR using Deep VentR polymerase. Before sequencing, amplicons between 200 and 500 bp were purified from gel using a QIAquick gel extraction kit. An Illumina HiSeq 2500 was used to sequence the TCRbeta amplicons, generating 250-bp paired-end reads. The authors' pipeline ran thus. To recover full CDR3 sequences, reads were quality-trimmed using Trimmomatic v0.33 and paired reads were then merged using FLASH v1.2.11. MiGEC v1.2.1b assigned V, D and J germline segments to the rearranged TCRbeta sequences. Clonotype statistics and Shannon-Wiener diversity indices were calculated with VDJtools v1.0.0. Except for diversity analysis, only each sample's 250 most abundant clonotypes were used in subsequent analyses to reduce sampling bias. TCRdb's own reprocessing of the public reads used fastp at Q25 and MiXCR and kept productive beta chains. Rows are unified per CDR3 protein, each entry keeping the most common DNA and genes. The V and J calls shown here were made by TCRdb, not taken from the authors' results. Counted in this sample were about 22,000 distinct CDR3 sequences; roughly 85% of them appeared once. Around two fifths of the sample is in the top ten clones.

This clonotype was counted at least ten times. It lacks a known antigen. Within one base of it there is no much larger clone, and no base qualities were kept. Without any cell sorting, total RNA and DNA were extracted together from about 19-30 mg of bulk tissue using the AllPrep DNA/RNA mini kit. Roughly five patients with histopathologically diagnosed primary liver carcinoma underwent surgical resection in China between late 2015 and 2016. Chronic HBV infection was present in the patients, and the patients were treatment-naive at sampling. Five spatially separated regions were sampled per tumor: superior, inferior, left-lateral and right-lateral poles, plus the tumor centre. According to histology, viable tumor cells made up more than 75% of every tumor sample. Pieces of fresh tumor and adjacent tissue were cut in half, with one half kept in RNAlater at -80 degrees C and the other half sent for histology.

The germline V gene (reference sequence) yields SEHNR for CDR1 and FQNEAQ for CDR2. V trim: 4 bases; J trim: 4 bases; unmatched bases: 1. Measured from the cysteine to the phenylalanine, the CDR3 is 13 residues long. Only the CDR3 region is kept as DNA, spanning 39 bases read in frame from base 1. Source material: liver tumor tissue from sampling region 1. The sample's cell subset or site label, decoded: tumor region T1, superior pole. This receptor was taken from a young woman with primary liver carcinoma and hepatitis B virus infection. The chain uses TRBV7-9 and TRBJ1-5, with 7 middle bases fitting TRBD1. The nucleotides read TGTGCCAGCAGCTCGACAGGGAATCAGCCCCAGCATTTT. This sequence encodes CASSSTGNQPQHF.